The 20 T cell receptor beta chains below were found in one sample sequenced in a study of cytomegalovirus exposure and HLA in healthy donors. The method was immunoSEQ multiplex PCR; TCRdb's version includes in-frame clones alone and lacks a portion of them. The data hold roughly 150,000 clones, with about 94% observed a single time. Sequencing was carried out using PBMCs. These receptors all stem from a man between 18 and 35 years old in good health and CMV-seropositive.

The V and J genes are TRBV2 and TRBJ2-1; perhaps TRBD2 as D (7 bases). Germline V gene data show CDR1 as SNHLY and CDR2 as FYNNEI. Trimming stripped 7 bases from V and 7 bases from J, with 11 bases between. CDR3 length: 12 amino acids. The CDR3 nucleotides are TGTGCCAGCACCGAGGGGGGGAATGAGCAGTTCTTC. This translates into CASTEGGNEQFF.

This clone was detected once. The chain joins TRBV7-8 to TRBJ2-5, with TRBD2 identical over 8 bases. The CDR3 sequence is 14 residues long. The germline gives CDR1 SGHVS, CDR2 FQNEAQ. J lost 3 bases, V lost 3 bases, and 3 bases had no gene match. The CDR3 region has the DNA TGTGCCAGCAGCTTTGGGCGGGAGGAAGAGACCCAGTACTTC. Encoded protein: CASSFGREEETQYF.

This clone was recorded only once. Here the CDR3 DNA reads TGCGCCAGCAGCCCCGGACTAGCTCGCTACGAGCAGTACTTC. Protein sequence: CASSPGLARYEQYF. The V and J genes are TRBV4-1 and TRBJ2-7, with TRBD2 identical over 8 bases. The CDR3 consists of 14 residues. V lost 4 bases to trimming and J lost 3 bases; unmatched junction nucleotides: 5. The germline CDR1 and CDR2 sequences are MGHRA and YSYEKL.

The rearrangement joins TRBV7-9 to TRBJ2-2; 12 bases agree with TRBD2. The CDR3 has 16 residues. With 5 bases clipped from V and 2 bases from J, the junction kept 3 bases outside the gene matches. The germline gives CDR1 SEHNR, CDR2 FQNEAQ (reference sequence). The CDR3 reads CASSPLAGGNTGELFF. The CDR3 DNA is TGTGCCAGCAGCCCACTAGCGGGAGGAAACACCGGGGAGCTGTTTTTT.

The rearrangement links TRBV30 to TRBJ2-3, with D perhaps matching TRBD1 (6 bases). Germline CDR1 GTSNPN, CDR2 SVGIG (reference sequence). The CDR3 sequence is 15 residues long. Trimming pared 3 bases from V and 1 base from J, leaving 14 bases between. The CDR3 protein is CAWSPDRIGTDTQYF. The DNA of the CDR3 is TGTGCCTGGAGCCCCGACAGGATTGGCACAGATACGCAGTATTTT.

The CDR3 is CASSYSRGVGELFF. Here the CDR3 DNA reads TGTGCCAGCAGTTACTCCCGCGGCGTCGGGGAGCTGTTTTTT. The J gene is TRBJ2-2, the V gene TRBV6-5; D ambiguous. Germline-derived CDR1 and CDR2 are MNHEY and SVGAGI. The CDR3 runs 14 residues. Deletions cut 0 bases from V and 7 bases from J, with 9 bases between.

This clone appeared a single time. The chain has TRBV5-1 and TRBJ1-2; D might be TRBD1 (6 bases). Deletions cut 4 bases from V and 4 bases from J, with 17 bases between. There are 15 residues in the CDR3. Per the germline V gene, CDR1 is SGHRS and CDR2 is YFSETQ. The CDR3 region has the DNA TGCGCCAGCAGCCCCGGGAGGGGGGAGAGCTATGGCTACACCTTC. Amino acids: CASSPGRGESYGYTF.

The V gene is TRBV13, the J gene TRBJ2-7; D unresolved. Germline V lookup: CDR1 PRHDT, CDR2 FYEKMQ (reference sequence). CDR3 length: 14 amino acids. V lost 5 bases, J lost 4 bases, and 15 bases lay in between. The chain's CDR3 is CASSPGLVGYEQYF. DNA for the CDR3: TGTGCCAGCAGCCCAGGTCTGGTTGGTTACGAGCAGTACTTC. Full variable domain (outside the CDR3, taken from reference TRBV13 and TRBJ2-7): AAGVIQSPRHLIKEKRETATLKCYPIPRHDTVYWYQQGPGQDPQFLISFYEKMQSDKGSIPDRFSAQQFSDYHSELNMSSLELGDSALYFCASSPGLVGYEQYFGPGTRLTVT.

The gene calls are TRBV14 and TRBJ1-1; 9 positions agree with TRBD1. Germline V lookup: CDR1 SGHDN, CDR2 FVKESK. With 4 bases clipped from V and 7 bases from J, the junction kept 4 bases outside the gene matches. This CDR3 is 13 amino acids long. CDR3 in amino acids: CASSPLGQGEAFF. The CDR3 DNA reads TGTGCCAGCAGCCCTCTGGGACAGGGTGAAGCTTTCTTT.

The V gene is TRBV27, the J gene TRBJ2-7; 9 bases match TRBD1. Trimming cost V 3 bases and J 7 bases; bases outside gene matches: 16. This CDR3 is 17 amino acids long. CDR1 and CDR2 (germline): MNHEY, SMNVEV (reference sequence). CDR3 sequence: CASSFSGVTGGLWEQYF. The CDR3, as DNA: TGTGCCAGCAGTTTCAGTGGCGTGACAGGGGGTTTGTGGGAGCAGTACTTC.

The rearrangement links TRBV28 to TRBJ1-2; the match to TRBD1 covers 7 bases. Germline V gene lookup returns CDR1 MDHEN and CDR2 SYDVKM. The trim removed 0 bases at V and 3 bases at J, leaving 7 bases unmatched. The CDR3 length is 16 residues. In DNA, the CDR3 is TGTGCCAGCAGTTTATGGAAAGGGACAGCTGACTATGGCTACACCTTC. It translates to CASSLWKGTADYGYTF.

This chain joins TRBV6-5 and TRBJ2-5, with 7 bases identical to TRBD2. Germline CDR1 MNHEY, CDR2 SVGAGI. The CDR3 runs to 15 residues. V shed 1 base, J shed 5 bases, and the junction held 7 bases outside the gene matches. CDR3 nucleotides: TGTGCCAGCAGTTACTTGGGAGGGCCCTGGGAGACCCAGTACTTC. Protein: CASSYLGGPWETQYF.

This clone was observed a handful of times. The chain combines TRBV5-5 with TRBJ1-2, with TRBD1 matching 8 bases. Trimming at V came to 4 bases and at J to 3 bases, leaving 8 bases not matched to a gene. Germline lookup yields CDR1 SGHKS and CDR2 YYEKEE (reference sequence). CDR3 length: 15 residues. Here the CDR3 DNA reads TGTGCCAGCAGCCCCAGGACAGGGAGCGACTATGGCTACACCTTC. Its protein product is CASSPRTGSDYGYTF.

The rearrangement links TRBV9 to TRBJ2-1; 8 bases line up with TRBD1. The germline V gene encodes CDR1 SGDLS and CDR2 YYNGEE. V shed 4 bases, J shed 4 bases, and the junction held 7 bases outside the gene matches. The CDR3 length is 15 residues. The CDR3 DNA is TGTGCCAGCAGCCTCGACAGGGGAAGTTACAATGAGCAGTTCTTC. Translated: CASSLDRGSYNEQFF. Based on the CDR3 plus reference TRBV9 and TRBJ2-1, the full variable domain is DSGVTQTPKHLITATGQRVTLRCSPRSGDLSVYWYQQSLDQGLQFLIQYYNGEERAKGNILERFSAQQFPDLHSELNLSSLELGDSALYFCASSLDRGSYNEQFFGPGTRLTVL.

This chain uses TRBV7-9 with TRBJ2-2, with 7 nucleotides matching TRBD2. Germline V CDR1 and CDR2: SEHNR, FQNEAQ (reference sequence). V shed 2 bases and J 6 bases; nucleotides not matched to a gene: 3. The CDR3 contains 14 residues. CDR3 bases: TGTGCCAGCAGCTTACGAGGGAGGGCCGGGGAGCTGTTTTTT. Encoded protein: CASSLRGRAGELFF.

This sequence joins TRBV15 and TRBJ1-1; D gene uncertain. V lost 2 bases and J 1 base, leaving 11 bases between the germline ends. The germline V gene has CDR1 LNHNV and CDR2 YYDKDF (reference sequence). The CDR3 has 15 residues. The CDR3 bases are TGTGCCACCAGCAGAAAAGACACCGAGAACACTGAAGCTTTCTTT. The encoded protein is CATSRKDTENTEAFF.

The rearrangement links TRBV30 to TRBJ1-2; 7 nucleotides line up with TRBD1. This CDR3 comprises 15 residues. CDR1 GTSNPN and CDR2 SVGIG come from the germline V gene (reference sequence). CDR3 bases: TGTGTCTCCGGGACAGCGCGATTCCTATGGCGGGGCTACACCTTC. Translation gives CVSGTARFLWRGYTF.

Regarding this clone: A junction end diverges from the germline sequence, so it may reflect a read error. The CDR3 sequence is CASSLWGEGTEAFF. CDR3 nucleotide sequence: TGTGCCAGCAGTCTATGGGGGGAGGGCACTGAAGCTTTCTTT. V is TRBV28 and J is TRBJ1-1; D is possibly TRBD1 (5 bases). The length of the CDR3 is 14 residues. Per the germline V gene, CDR1 is MDHEN and CDR2 is SYDVKM.

V is TRBV29-1 and J is TRBJ2-7; 10 bases agree with TRBD2. CDR3 length: 15 residues. J gave up 4 bases and V 0 bases, and 6 bases lay outside the gene matches. The germline V gene has CDR1 SQVTM and CDR2 ANQGSEA. CDR3 nucleotides: TGCAGCGTTGAAGAAACTAGCGGGAACCTGTACGAGCAGTACTTC. This encodes CSVEETSGNLYEQYF.

The CDR3 loop reads CASSSDAGAGLFEQFF. The CDR3 DNA is TGCGCCAGCAGCTCAGATGCGGGAGCGGGGTTGTTTGAGCAGTTCTTC. The chain couples TRBV5-1 to TRBJ2-1; TRBD2 agrees at 7 bases. Per the germline V gene, CDR1 is SGHRS and CDR2 is YFSETQ. V dropped 3 bases and J dropped 9; count of bases not matched to a gene: 15. CDR3 length equals 16 residues. Full variable domain (missing parts from reference TRBV5-1 and TRBJ2-1): KAGVTQTPRYLIKTRGQQVTLSCSPISGHRSVSWYQQTPGQGLQFLFEYFSETQRNKGNFPGRFSGRQFSNSRSEMNVSTLELGDSALYLCASSSDAGAGLFEQFFGPGTRLTVL.